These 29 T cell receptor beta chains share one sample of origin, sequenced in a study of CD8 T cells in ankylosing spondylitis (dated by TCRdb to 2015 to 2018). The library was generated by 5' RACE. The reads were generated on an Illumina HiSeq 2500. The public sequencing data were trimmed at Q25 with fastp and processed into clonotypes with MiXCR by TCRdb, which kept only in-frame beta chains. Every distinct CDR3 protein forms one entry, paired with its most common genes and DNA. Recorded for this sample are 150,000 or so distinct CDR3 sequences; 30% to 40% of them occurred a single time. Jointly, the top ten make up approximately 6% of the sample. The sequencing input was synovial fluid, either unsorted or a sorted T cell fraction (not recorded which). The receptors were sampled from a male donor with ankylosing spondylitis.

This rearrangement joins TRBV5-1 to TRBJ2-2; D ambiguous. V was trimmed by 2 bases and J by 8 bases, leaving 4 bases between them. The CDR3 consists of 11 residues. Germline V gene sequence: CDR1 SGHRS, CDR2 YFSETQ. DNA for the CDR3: TGCGCCAGCAGCTTCCTTGGGGAGCTGTTTTTT. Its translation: CASSFLGELFF.

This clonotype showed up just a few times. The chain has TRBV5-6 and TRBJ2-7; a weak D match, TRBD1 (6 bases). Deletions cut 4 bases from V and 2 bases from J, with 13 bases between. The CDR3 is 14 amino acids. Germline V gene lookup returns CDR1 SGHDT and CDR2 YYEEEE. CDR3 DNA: TGTGCCAGCAGCCCTTCCTGGGGGCCCTACGAGCAGTACTTC. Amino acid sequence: CASSPSWGPYEQYF. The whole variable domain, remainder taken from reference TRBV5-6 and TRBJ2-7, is DAGVTQSPTHLIKTRGQQVTLRCSPKSGHDTVSWYQQALGQGPQFIFQYYEEEERQRGNFPDRFSGHQFPNYSSELNVNALLLGDSALYLCASSPSWGPYEQYFGPGTRLTVT.

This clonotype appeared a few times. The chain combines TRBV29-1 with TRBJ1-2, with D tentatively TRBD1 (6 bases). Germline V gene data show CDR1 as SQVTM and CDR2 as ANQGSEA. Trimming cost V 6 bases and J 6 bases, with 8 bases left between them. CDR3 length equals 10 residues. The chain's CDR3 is CSVNRDGYTF. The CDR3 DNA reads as TGCAGCGTCAACAGGGATGGCTACACCTTC.

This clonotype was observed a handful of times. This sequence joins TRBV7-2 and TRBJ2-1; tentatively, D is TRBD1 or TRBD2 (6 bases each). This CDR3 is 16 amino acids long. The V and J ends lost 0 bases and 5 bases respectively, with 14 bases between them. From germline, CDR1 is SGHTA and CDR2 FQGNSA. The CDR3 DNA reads TGTGCCAGCAGCTTAGCTCCGGCGGGGACAAACAATGAGCAGTTCTTC. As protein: CASSLAPAGTNNEQFF.

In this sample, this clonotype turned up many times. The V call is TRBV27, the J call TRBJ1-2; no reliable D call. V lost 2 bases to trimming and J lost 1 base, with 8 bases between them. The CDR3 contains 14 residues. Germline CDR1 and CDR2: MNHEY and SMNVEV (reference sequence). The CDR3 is CASSLKGSNYGYTF. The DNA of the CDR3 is TGTGCCAGCAGTTTAAAGGGCAGTAACTATGGCTACACCTTC.

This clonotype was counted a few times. CDR3 residues: CASSLRTVRTSGSLLNNEQFF. The CDR3 DNA is TGTGCCAGCAGCTTGAGGACAGTCCGGACTAGCGGGAGTCTCTTGAACAATGAGCAGTTCTTC. The chain is built from TRBV11-2 and TRBJ2-1; 13 bases map to TRBD2. Germline CDR1 is SGHAT and CDR2 is FQNNGV. The CDR3 runs 21 residues. V lost 3 bases, J lost 5 bases, and 19 bases stayed unmatched.

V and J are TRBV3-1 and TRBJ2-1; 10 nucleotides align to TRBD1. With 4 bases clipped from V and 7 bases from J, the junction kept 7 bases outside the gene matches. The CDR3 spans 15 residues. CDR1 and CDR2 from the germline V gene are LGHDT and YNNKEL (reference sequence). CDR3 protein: CASSRPGTGVNEQFF. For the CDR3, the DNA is TGTGCCAGCAGCCGTCCCGGGACAGGGGTGAATGAGCAGTTCTTC.

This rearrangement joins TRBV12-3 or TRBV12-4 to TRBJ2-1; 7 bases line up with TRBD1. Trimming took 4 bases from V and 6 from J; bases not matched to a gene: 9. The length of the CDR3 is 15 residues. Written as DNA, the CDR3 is TGTGCCAGCAGTTCCCCAGGGGGTCAGTTCAATGAGCAGTTCTTC. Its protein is CASSSPGGQFNEQFF.

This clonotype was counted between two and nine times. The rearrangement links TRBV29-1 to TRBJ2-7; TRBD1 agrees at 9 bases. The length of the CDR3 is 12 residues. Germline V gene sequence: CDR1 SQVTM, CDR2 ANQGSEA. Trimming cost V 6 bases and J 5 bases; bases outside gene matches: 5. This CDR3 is CSVGRDRDEQYF. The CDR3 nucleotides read TGCAGCGTGGGCCGGGACAGGGACGAGCAGTACTTC.

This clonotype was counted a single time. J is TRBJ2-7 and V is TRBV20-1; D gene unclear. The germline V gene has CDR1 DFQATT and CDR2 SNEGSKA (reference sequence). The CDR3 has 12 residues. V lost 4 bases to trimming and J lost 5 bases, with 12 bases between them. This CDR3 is CSAMPGLHEQYF. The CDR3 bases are TGCAGTGCTATGCCCGGGCTCCACGAGCAGTACTTC.

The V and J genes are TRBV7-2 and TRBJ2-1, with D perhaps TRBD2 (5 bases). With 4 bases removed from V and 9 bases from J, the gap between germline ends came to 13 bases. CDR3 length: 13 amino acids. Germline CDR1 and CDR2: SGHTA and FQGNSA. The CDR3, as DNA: TGTGCCAGCAGCTCGAGGGAAGAAGGTGAGCAGTTCTTC. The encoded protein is CASSSREEGEQFF. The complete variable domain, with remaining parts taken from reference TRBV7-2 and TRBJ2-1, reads GAGVSQSPSNKVTEKGKDVELRCDPISGHTALYWYRQSLGQGLEFLIYFQGNSAPDKSGLPSDRFSAERTGGSVSTLTIQRTQQEDSAVYLCASSSREEGEQFFGPGTRLTVL.

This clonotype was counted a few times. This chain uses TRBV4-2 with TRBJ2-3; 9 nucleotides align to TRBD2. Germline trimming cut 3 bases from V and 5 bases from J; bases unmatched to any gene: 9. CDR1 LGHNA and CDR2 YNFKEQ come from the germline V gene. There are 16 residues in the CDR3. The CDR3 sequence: CASSQLASGTVDTQYF. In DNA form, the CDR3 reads TGTGCCAGCAGCCAGCTGGCTAGCGGGACGGTAGATACGCAGTATTTT.

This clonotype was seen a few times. The CDR3: CASSLAGGLGNEQYF. In DNA form, the CDR3 reads TGCGCCAGCAGCTTGGCCGGGGGCCTTGGGAACGAGCAGTACTTC. The chain is built from TRBV5-1 and TRBJ2-7, with D perhaps being TRBD1 or TRBD2 (6 bases each). The CDR3 loop spans 15 amino acids. Trimming took 0 bases from V and 5 from J, leaving 15 bases between them. The V gene's germline CDR1 is SGHRS and CDR2 YFSETQ.

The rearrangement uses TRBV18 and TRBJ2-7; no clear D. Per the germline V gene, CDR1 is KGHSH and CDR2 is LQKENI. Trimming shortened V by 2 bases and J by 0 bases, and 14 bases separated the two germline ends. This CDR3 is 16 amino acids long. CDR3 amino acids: CASSPGLASGSYEQYF. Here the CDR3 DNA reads TGTGCCAGCTCACCAGGGCTCGCATCGGGCTCCTACGAGCAGTACTTC.

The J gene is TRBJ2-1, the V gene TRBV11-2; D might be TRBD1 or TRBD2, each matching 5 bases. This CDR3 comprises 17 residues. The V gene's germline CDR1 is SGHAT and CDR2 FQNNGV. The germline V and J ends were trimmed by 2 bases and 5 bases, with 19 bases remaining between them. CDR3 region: CASSLFGANTYHNEQFF. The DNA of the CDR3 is TGTGCCAGCAGCTTATTCGGGGCTAATACCTACCACAATGAGCAGTTCTTC. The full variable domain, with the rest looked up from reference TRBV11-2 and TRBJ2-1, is EAGVAQSPRYKIIEKRQSVAFWCNPISGHATLYWYQQILGQGPKLLIQFQNNGVVDDSQLPKDRFSAERLKGVDSTLKIQPAKLEDSAVYLCASSLFGANTYHNEQFFGPGTRLTVL.

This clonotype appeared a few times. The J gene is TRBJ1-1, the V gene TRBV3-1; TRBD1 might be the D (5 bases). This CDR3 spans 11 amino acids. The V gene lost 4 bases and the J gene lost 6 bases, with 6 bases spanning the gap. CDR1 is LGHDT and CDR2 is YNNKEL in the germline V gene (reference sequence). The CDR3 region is CASSRGAEAFF. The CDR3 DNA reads TGTGCCAGCAGCCGGGGGGCTGAAGCTTTCTTT.

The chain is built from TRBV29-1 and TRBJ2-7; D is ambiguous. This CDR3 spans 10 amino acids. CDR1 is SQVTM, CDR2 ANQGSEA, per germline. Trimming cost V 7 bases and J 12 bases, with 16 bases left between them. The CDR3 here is CSAETVNGYF. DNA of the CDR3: TGCAGCGCCGAGACCGTGAATGGGTACTTC.

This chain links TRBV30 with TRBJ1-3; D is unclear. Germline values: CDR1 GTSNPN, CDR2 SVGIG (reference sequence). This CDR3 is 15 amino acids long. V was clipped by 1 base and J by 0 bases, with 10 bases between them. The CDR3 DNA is TGTGCCTGGAGTGCGGGAGCGTTCTCTGGAAACACCATATATTTT. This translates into CAWSAGAFSGNTIYF.

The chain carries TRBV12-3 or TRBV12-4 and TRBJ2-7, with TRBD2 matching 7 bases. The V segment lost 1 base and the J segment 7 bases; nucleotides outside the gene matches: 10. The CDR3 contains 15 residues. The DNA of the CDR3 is TGTGCCAGCAGTTTAGGTGGTAGCGGGCCTCGGGAGCAGTACTTC. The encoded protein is CASSLGGSGPREQYF.

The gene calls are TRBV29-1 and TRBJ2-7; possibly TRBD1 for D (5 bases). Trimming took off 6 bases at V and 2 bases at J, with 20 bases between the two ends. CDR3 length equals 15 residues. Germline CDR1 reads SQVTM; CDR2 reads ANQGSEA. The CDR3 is CSVIAGLGLPYEQYF. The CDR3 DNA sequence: TGCAGCGTCATAGCAGGTTTGGGGCTACCCTACGAGCAGTACTTC.

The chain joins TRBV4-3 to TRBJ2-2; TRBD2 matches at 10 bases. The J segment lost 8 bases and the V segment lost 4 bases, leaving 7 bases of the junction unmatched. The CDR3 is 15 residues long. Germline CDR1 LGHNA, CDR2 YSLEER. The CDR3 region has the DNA TGCGCCAGCAGCCCCTTAGCGGGAGGCTATGGGGAGCTGTTTTTT. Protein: CASSPLAGGYGELFF.

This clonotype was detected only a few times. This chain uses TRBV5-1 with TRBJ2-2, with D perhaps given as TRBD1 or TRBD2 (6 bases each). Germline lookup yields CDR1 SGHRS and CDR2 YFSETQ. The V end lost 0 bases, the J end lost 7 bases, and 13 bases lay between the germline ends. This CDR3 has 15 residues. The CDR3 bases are TGCGCCAGCAGCTTGGAATGGGGGGCGTTCGGGGAGCTGTTTTTT. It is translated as CASSLEWGAFGELFF.

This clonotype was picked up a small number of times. CDR3 sequence (DNA): TGTGCCAGCAGTTTACCGGGCCGGACCCCTGAAGCTTTCTTT. Its translation is CASSLPGRTPEAFF. The J gene is TRBJ1-1, the V gene TRBV28; D gene unclear. The CDR3 is 14 amino acids. V dropped 2 bases and J dropped 6 bases, with 13 bases sitting between them. The germline CDR1 and CDR2 sequences are MDHEN and SYDVKM.

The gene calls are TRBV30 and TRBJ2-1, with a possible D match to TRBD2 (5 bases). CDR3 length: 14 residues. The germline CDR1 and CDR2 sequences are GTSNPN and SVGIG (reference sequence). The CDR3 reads CALSTWEGSNEQFF. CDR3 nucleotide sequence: TGTGCTCTCTCAACCTGGGAAGGGAGCAATGAGCAGTTCTTC. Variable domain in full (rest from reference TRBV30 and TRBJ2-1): SQTIHQWPATLVQPVGSPLSLECTVEGTSNPNLYWYRQAAGRGLQLLFYSVGIGQISSEVPQNLSASRPQDRQFILSSKKLLLSDSGFYLCALSTWEGSNEQFFGPGTRLTVL.

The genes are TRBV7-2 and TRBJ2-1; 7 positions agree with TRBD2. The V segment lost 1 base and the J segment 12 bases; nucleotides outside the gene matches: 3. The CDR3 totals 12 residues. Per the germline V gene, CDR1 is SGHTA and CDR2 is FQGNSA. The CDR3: CASSLEGTMQFF. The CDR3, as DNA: TGTGCCAGCAGCTTAGAGGGGACTATGCAGTTCTTC. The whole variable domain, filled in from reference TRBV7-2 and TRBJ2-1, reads GAGVSQSPSNKVTEKGKDVELRCDPISGHTALYWYRQSLGQGLEFLIYFQGNSAPDKSGLPSDRFSAERTGGSVSTLTIQRTQQEDSAVYLCASSLEGTMQFFGPGTRLTVL.

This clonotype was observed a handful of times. The CDR3 reads CATQNGNAAAGELFF. As DNA, the CDR3 is TGTGCCACGCAGAATGGGAACGCAGCTGCCGGGGAGCTGTTTTTT. The gene calls are TRBV7-2 and TRBJ2-2; no firm D call. Trimming left V 10 bases short and J 6 bases short, with 21 bases between. CDR1 is SGHTA and CDR2 is FQGNSA in the germline V gene. The CDR3 consists of 15 residues.

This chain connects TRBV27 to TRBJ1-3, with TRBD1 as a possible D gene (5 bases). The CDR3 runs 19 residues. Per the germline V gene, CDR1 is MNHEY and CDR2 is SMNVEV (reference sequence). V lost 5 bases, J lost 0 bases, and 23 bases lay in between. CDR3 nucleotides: TGTGCCAGCAGTCTTGTGAACCGGGCCCCAAGGGGCTCTGGAAACACCATATATTTT. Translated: CASSLVNRAPRGSGNTIYF.

CDR3 in DNA: TGTGCCAGCAGCTTAGGGCGCTCGGGGCACTATGGCTACACCTTC. As protein: CASSLGRSGHYGYTF. The gene calls are TRBV7-2 and TRBJ1-2; D possibly corresponds to TRBD1 (5 bases). The CDR3 covers 15 residues. Between the trimmed V and J ends, which lost 1 base and 3 bases, there was a span of 12 bases. CDR1 and CDR2 (germline): SGHTA, FQGNSA.

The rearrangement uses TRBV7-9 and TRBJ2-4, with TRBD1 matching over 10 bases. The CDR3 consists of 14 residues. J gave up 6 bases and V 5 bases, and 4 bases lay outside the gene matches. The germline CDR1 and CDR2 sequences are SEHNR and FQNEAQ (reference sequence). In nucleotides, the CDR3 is TGTGCCAGCAGCGCATGGGACAGGGGAAACATTCAGTACTTC. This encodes CASSAWDRGNIQYF.